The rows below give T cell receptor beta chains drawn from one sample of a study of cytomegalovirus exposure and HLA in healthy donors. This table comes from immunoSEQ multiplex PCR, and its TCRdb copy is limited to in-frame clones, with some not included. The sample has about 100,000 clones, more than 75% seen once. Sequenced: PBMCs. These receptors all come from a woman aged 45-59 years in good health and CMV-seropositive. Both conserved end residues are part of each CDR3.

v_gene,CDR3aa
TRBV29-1,CSTAFRAGELFF
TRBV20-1,CSAPYSDTQYF
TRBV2,CASSDKTSGVSDTQYF
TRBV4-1,CASSRHRGSGANVLTF
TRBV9,CASSVGTVSGNTIYF
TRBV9,CASSPGQDNYGYTF
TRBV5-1,CASSLARTASTDTQYF
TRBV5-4,CASSSDARGETQYF
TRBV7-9,CSSSSAEGGLLYEQYF
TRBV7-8,CASSLLRVMNTEAFF
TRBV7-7,CASSSDRGRNTGELFF
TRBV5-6,CASSLLGMNSPLHF
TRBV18,CASSPDRGISEQYF
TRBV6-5,CASSTGQGGSGITF